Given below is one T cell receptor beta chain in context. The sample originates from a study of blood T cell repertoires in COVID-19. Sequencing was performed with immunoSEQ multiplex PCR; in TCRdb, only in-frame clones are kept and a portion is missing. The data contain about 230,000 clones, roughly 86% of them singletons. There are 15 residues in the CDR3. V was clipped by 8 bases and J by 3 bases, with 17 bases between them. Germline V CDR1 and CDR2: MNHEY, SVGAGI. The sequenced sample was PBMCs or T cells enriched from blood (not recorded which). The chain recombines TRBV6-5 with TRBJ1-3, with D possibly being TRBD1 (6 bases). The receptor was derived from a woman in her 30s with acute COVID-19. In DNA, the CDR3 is TGTGCCAGCGATCAGGGGAAGGCCCTTGGAAACACCATATATTTT. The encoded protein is CASDQGKALGNTIYF.